This T cell receptor (beta chain) was recorded in a study of T cell changes during pregnancy in multiple sclerosis. Germline assignment: CDR1 MDHEN and CDR2 SYDVKM. The CDR3 is 13 residues long. Trimming stripped 1 base from V and 9 bases from J, with 10 bases between. Sequenced by immunoSEQ multiplex PCR; TCRdb stores in-frame clones only, minus some. The sample yields about 36,000 clones, approximately 92% seen once. This receptor was identified in a female donor with multiple sclerosis, enrolled in a pregnancy study. Sequenced input: PBMCs (not recorded whether the cells were cultured). V and J are TRBV28 and TRBJ2-1, with D possibly being TRBD2 (6 bases). The CDR3 loop reads CASSLSGESEQFF. CDR3 sequence (DNA): TGTGCCAGCAGTTTATCGGGGGAAAGTGAGCAGTTCTTC.